This T cell receptor beta chain was observed in a study of cytomegalovirus exposure and HLA in healthy donors. Turning to the study itself: There were approximately 80 million unique TCRs (from HLA-typed donors) in an early data release. Study-level findings and limits: A link between a missense DCLRE1C variant and TCR beta V- and J-gene trimming emerged from a later analysis.

The PCR ran on 60 Vbeta and 13 Jbeta primers. Some clones are missing from TCRdb's copy, which holds only in-frame ones; the method was immunoSEQ multiplex PCR. The sample consists of about 130,000 clones, just under 85% of them appearing once. The CDR3 contains 15 residues. Per germline, CDR1 SGHTA and CDR2 FQGTGA. The trim removed 1 base at V and 6 bases at J, leaving 8 bases unmatched. As regards this clone: Its matching antigen is unknown.

The receptor was derived from a boy between 2 and 15 years old in good health and CMV-seronegative. The chain recombines TRBV7-3 with TRBJ1-1, with TRBD1 matching 7 bases. Material for sequencing was PBMCs. This CDR3 reads CASSLKDRRIPEAFF. CDR3 nucleotide sequence: TGTGCCAGCAGCTTAAAGGACAGGAGAATCCCTGAAGCTTTCTTT.